The 14 T cell receptor beta chains given below trace back to one sample, sequenced in a study of T cell responses to AZD1222 COVID-19 vaccine. Assay used: immunoSEQ multiplex PCR; TCRdb lists only in-frame clones, some missing. The repertoire has 150,000 or so clones, roughly 91% of them found once; the top ten carry about 1.1%. The source material was peripheral blood, sampled 28 days after the second AZD1222 dose. The receptors stem from an adult who received the AZD1222 COVID-19 vaccine.

The rearrangement links TRBV4-1 to TRBJ1-1; possible D gene TRBD1, 5 bases. V gave up 0 bases and J gave up 11 bases, with 13 bases separating them. This CDR3 has 13 residues. Germline CDR1 is MGHRA and CDR2 is YSYEKL. CDR3 bases: TGCGCCAGCAGCCAAGATCGGGGTTGGGACGCTTTCTTT. It encodes CASSQDRGWDAFF.

This rearrangement joins TRBV7-2 to TRBJ2-1; tentative D call: TRBD2 (6 bases). Trimming left V 1 base short and J 4 bases short, with 11 bases between. CDR1 and CDR2 from the germline V gene are SGHTA and FQGNSA. The CDR3 has 15 amino acids. The CDR3, as DNA: TGTGCCAGCAGCTTAGTAACTAGCCTATACAATGAGCAGTTCTTC. Protein product: CASSLVTSLYNEQFF.

V usage is TRBV28 and J usage is TRBJ1-4; D gene ambiguous. The V and J ends lost 3 bases and 8 bases respectively, with 10 bases between them. Per germline, CDR1 MDHEN and CDR2 SYDVKM. The CDR3 covers 13 residues. DNA of the CDR3: TGTGCCAGCAGTTTCTTGTTTAAAGAAAAACTGTTTTTT. Its translation is CASSFLFKEKLFF.

The chain is built from TRBV7-3 and TRBJ1-1; D is perhaps TRBD1 (5 bases). With 0 bases removed from V and 3 bases from J, the gap between germline ends came to 8 bases. The CDR3 extends over 14 amino acids. The germline V gene encodes CDR1 SGHTA and CDR2 FQGTGA. The CDR3 DNA follows: TGTGCCAGCAGCTTAACTGGGGGGGACACTGAAGCTTTCTTT. This encodes CASSLTGGDTEAFF.

This clone showed up just once. The gene calls are TRBV7-3 and TRBJ2-1; TRBD2 matches 10 bases. The CDR3 is 16 amino acids. The V segment lost 5 bases and the J segment 1 base; nucleotides outside the gene matches: 5. In germline, CDR1 is SGHTA, CDR2 FQGTGA. DNA of the CDR3: TGTGCCAGCAGCCCTCTAGCGGGAGCTTCCTACAATGAGCAGTTCTTC. Protein product: CASSPLAGASYNEQFF.

The gene calls are TRBV5-1 and TRBJ1-6; possibly TRBD1 for D (5 bases). Germline CDR1 reads SGHRS; CDR2 reads YFSETQ. V shed 1 base and J shed 7 bases, with 12 bases lying between them. The CDR3 spans 15 residues. The CDR3: CASSLSQGVNSPLHF. The CDR3 nucleotides are TGCGCCAGCAGCTTGTCCCAGGGTGTGAATTCACCCCTCCACTTT.

V usage is TRBV3-1 (or the pseudogene TRBV3-2) and J usage is TRBJ2-7; 7 bases fit TRBD1. Per the germline V gene, CDR1 is LGHDT and CDR2 is YNNKEL (reference sequence). The CDR3 length is 13 residues. With V trimmed by 4 bases and J by 2 bases, 2 bases remained unmatched. CDR3 in DNA: TGTGCCAGCAGCCCCGGGACAGCCTACGAGCAGTACTTC. This translates into CASSPGTAYEQYF.

V and J are TRBV6-2 or TRBV6-3 and TRBJ2-7, with D possibly matching TRBD1 (6 bases). Between the trimmed V and J ends, which lost 2 bases and 7 bases, there was a span of 24 bases. From germline, CDR1 is MNHEY and CDR2 SVGEGT. The CDR3 is made up of 17 amino acids. The CDR3 nucleotides read TGTGCCAGCAGTTACGAAGCCTACAGGGCGCTTTGTTGTGAGCAGTACTTC. It is translated as CASSYEAYRALCCEQYF.

The CDR3 coding sequence is TGCGCCAGCAGCAGTGGGGGCTTCAAGGGCTATGGCTACACCTTC. This codes for CASSSGGFKGYGYTF. The chain is built from TRBV5-1 and TRBJ1-2; tentative D call: TRBD1 (6 bases). The CDR3 consists of 15 residues. The V and J ends lost 4 bases and 4 bases respectively, with 17 bases between them. Germline V gene data show CDR1 as SGHRS and CDR2 as YFSETQ.

This clone is a singleton in its sample. V usage is TRBV29-1 and J usage is TRBJ1-3; no definite D call. CDR3 length: 15 residues. V lost 2 bases and J lost 0, with 11 bases in between. From germline, CDR1 is SQVTM and CDR2 ANQGSEA. DNA of the CDR3: TGCAGCGTTGAATCCTTCAGGCCCTCTGGAAACACCATATATTTT. Translated, it gives CSVESFRPSGNTIYF.

V and J are TRBV20-1 and TRBJ2-1; D unclear. This CDR3 region has 11 residues. Germline CDR1 and CDR2: DFQATT and SNEGSKA (reference sequence). The V end was cut by 5 bases, the J end by 11 bases, with 13 bases between. The CDR3 DNA follows: TGCAGTGCTTCCAACCTGAAGCAGCAGTTCTTC. Protein sequence: CSASNLKQQFF.

CDR3 nucleotide sequence: TGTGCCAGCAGCAAAACCTTGGAGGGATTGGACCCTGGATATGGCTACACCTTC. Its translation is CASSKTLEGLDPGYGYTF. This sequence joins TRBV21-1 and TRBJ1-2. TRBV21-1 is a pseudogene segment. The CDR3 runs to 18 residues.

CDR3 sequence: CASSSPLMTASVNVLTF. DNA for the CDR3: TGTGCCAGCAGCTCCCCTCTCATGACAGCCTCGGTCAACGTCCTGACTTTC. This sequence joins TRBV11-2 and TRBJ2-6; D perhaps matches TRBD1 (5 bases). The germline V gene encodes CDR1 SGHAT and CDR2 FQNNGV. This CDR3 has 17 amino acids. Trimming took off 4 bases at V and 9 bases at J, with 22 bases between the two ends.

The V and J genes are TRBV5-4 and TRBJ2-7; tentatively, D is TRBD2 (6 bases). The CDR3 covers 15 residues. Germline-derived CDR1 and CDR2 are SGHNT and YYREEE (reference sequence). Trimming took off 4 bases at V and 2 bases at J, with 16 bases between the two ends. The CDR3 region is CASSPPPGGAYEQYF. The CDR3 coding sequence is TGTGCCAGCAGCCCCCCTCCCGGGGGAGCCTACGAGCAGTACTTC. The variable domain in full, completed from reference TRBV5-4 and TRBJ2-7, reads ETGVTQSPTHLIKTRGQQVTLRCSSQSGHNTVSWYQQALGQGPQFIFQYYREEENGRGNFPPRFSGLQFPNYSSELNVNALELDDSALYLCASSPPPGGAYEQYFGPGTRLTVT.